These 4 T cell receptor beta chains were all obtained from the same sample, sequenced in a study of cytomegalovirus exposure and HLA in healthy donors. The PCR made use of 60 Vbeta and 13 Jbeta primers. Assay: immunoSEQ multiplex PCR; the TCRdb copy retains only in-frame clones and omits some. The sample includes about 100,000 clones, around 74% of them seen just once. Sequencing was done on a sample of PBMCs. All receptors come from a middle-aged man in good health and CMV-seropositive.

The V call is TRBV2, the J call TRBJ2-1, with D possibly being TRBD2 (6 bases). The V gene lost 6 bases and the J gene lost 2 bases, with 14 bases spanning the gap. Per the germline V gene, CDR1 is SNHLY and CDR2 is FYNNEI. The CDR3 is 15 amino acids. CDR3 nucleotides: TGTGCCAGCAGCGACAGCCGGAGGGCCTACAATGAGCAGTTCTTC. Translated: CASSDSRRAYNEQFF. Full variable domain (outside the CDR3, taken from reference TRBV2 and TRBJ2-1): EPEVTQTPSHQVTQMGQEVILRCVPISNHLYFYWYRQILGQKVEFLVSFYNNEISEKSEIFDDQFSVERPDGSNFTLKIRSTKLEDSAMYFCASSDSRRAYNEQFFGPGTRLTVL.

The gene calls are TRBV2 and TRBJ1-1, with D perhaps TRBD1 (5 bases). This CDR3 has 11 residues. The germline V and J ends were trimmed by 8 bases and 4 bases, with 8 bases remaining between them. Germline CDR1 is SNHLY and CDR2 is FYNNEI. The CDR3 sequence: CASLGVTEAFF. Here the CDR3 DNA reads TGTGCCAGCTTAGGGGTCACTGAAGCTTTCTTT.

The J gene is TRBJ1-2, the V gene TRBV5-5; 7 bases are a match to TRBD1. The junction had 5 bases not matched to a gene; V was cut back by 0 bases and J by 0 bases. The CDR3 runs to 16 residues. Germline V lookup: CDR1 SGHKS, CDR2 YYEKEE (reference sequence). The CDR3 is CASSLGLQGANYGYTF. CDR3 nucleotide sequence: TGTGCCAGCAGCTTGGGGCTGCAGGGGGCTAACTATGGCTACACCTTC.

The chain combines TRBV6-1 with TRBJ1-2; D remains unclear. The ends were cut back, 8 bases at V and 14 bases at J, with 15 bases in the middle. Germline values: CDR1 MNHNS, CDR2 SASEGT. The CDR3 has 10 residues. CDR3 sequence (DNA): TGTGCCAGCGGTTGGGTTAAGGAGACCTTC. It specifies CASGWVKETF.